This TCR beta chain emerged from a study of cytomegalovirus exposure and HLA in healthy donors. Overall study results and limits: A later analysis reportedly identified an Asian-associated ancestry cluster as carrying fewer N-insertions than the roughly 670-donor mean. Judged likely to be a sequencing artifact was a cluster of highly shared sequence variants.

This clone has more than one count but fewer than ten. What it binds is unknown. This PCR relied on a set of 60 Vbeta primers and 13 Jbeta primers. The method was immunoSEQ multiplex PCR; TCRdb's version includes in-frame clones alone and lacks a portion of them. The table shows approximately 140,000 clones, with approximately 82% occurring only once. This CDR3 has 14 residues. Trimming pared 4 bases from V and 2 bases from J, leaving 12 bases between. CDR1 is SGHRS, CDR2 YFSETQ, per germline. The sequenced sample was PBMCs. The rearrangement uses TRBV5-1 and TRBJ1-1; possibly TRBD1 for D (6 bases). The clonotype comes from a man aged 18 to 29 in good health and CMV-seropositive. The CDR3 spells CASSPRQDNTEAFF. DNA of the CDR3: TGCGCCAGCAGCCCTCGACAGGACAACACTGAAGCTTTCTTT. The full variable domain, in which reference TRBV5-1 and TRBJ1-1 provide the parts outside the CDR3, is KAGVTQTPRYLIKTRGQQVTLSCSPISGHRSVSWYQQTPGQGLQFLFEYFSETQRNKGNFPGRFSGRQFSNSRSEMNVSTLELGDSALYLCASSPRQDNTEAFFGQGTRLTVV.